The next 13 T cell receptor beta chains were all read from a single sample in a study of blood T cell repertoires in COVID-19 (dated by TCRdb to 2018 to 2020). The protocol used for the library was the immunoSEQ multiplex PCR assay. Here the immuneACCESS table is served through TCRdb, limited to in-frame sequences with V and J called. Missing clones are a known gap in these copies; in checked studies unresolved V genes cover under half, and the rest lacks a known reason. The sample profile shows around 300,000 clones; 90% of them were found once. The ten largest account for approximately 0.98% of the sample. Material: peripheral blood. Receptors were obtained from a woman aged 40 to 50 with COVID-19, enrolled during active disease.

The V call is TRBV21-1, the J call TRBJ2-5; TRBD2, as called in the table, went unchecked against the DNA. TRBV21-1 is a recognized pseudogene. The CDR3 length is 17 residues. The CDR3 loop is CASSRSIWVEVWETQYF. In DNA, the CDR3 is TGTGCCAGCAGCCGCTCGATCTGGGTGGAGGTGTGGGAGACCCAGTACTTC.

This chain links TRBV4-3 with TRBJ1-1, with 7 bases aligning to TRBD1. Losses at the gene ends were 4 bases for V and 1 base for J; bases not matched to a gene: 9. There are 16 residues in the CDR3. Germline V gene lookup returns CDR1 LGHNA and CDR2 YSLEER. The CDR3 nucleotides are TGCGCCAGCAGCCCCGGGACAGTTGTATCGAACACTGAAGCTTTCTTT. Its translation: CASSPGTVVSNTEAFF.

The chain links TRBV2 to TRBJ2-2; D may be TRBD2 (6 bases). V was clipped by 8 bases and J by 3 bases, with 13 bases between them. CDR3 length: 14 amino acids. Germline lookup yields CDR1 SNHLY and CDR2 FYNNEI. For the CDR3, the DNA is TGTGCCAGCCTACCGGGGGAACACACCGGGGAGCTGTTTTTT. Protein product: CASLPGEHTGELFF.

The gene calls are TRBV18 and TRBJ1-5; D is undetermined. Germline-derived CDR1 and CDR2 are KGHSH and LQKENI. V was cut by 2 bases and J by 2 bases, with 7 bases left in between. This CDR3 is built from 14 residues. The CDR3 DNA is TGTGCCAGCTCACCATCTTTCCGCAATCAGCCCCAGCATTTT. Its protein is CASSPSFRNQPQHF. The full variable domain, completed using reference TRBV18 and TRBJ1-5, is NAGVMQNPRHLVRRRGQEARLRCSPMKGHSHVYWYRQLPEEGLKFMVYLQKENIIDESGMPKERFSAEFPKEGPSILRIQQVVRGDSAAYFCASSPSFRNQPQHFGDGTRLSIL.

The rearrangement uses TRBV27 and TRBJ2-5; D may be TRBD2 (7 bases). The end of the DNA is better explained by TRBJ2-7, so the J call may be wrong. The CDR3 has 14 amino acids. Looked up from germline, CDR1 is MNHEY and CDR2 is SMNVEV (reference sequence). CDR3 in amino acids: CASSSPPGGHEQYF. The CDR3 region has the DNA TGTGCCAGCAGTTCCCCCCCGGGGGGCCACGAGCAGTACTTC.

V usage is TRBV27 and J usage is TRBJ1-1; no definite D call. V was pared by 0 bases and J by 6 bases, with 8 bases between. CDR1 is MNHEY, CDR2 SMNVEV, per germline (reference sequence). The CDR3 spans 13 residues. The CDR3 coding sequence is TGTGCCAGCAGTTTATCAACAGCGGCTGAAGCTTTCTTT. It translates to CASSLSTAAEAFF.

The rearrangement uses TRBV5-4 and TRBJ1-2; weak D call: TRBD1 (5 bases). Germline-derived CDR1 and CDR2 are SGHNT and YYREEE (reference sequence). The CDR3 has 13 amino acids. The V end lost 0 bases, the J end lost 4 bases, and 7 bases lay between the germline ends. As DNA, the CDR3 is TGTGCCAGCAGCTTGGATGGGGCCTATGGCTACACCTTC. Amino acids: CASSLDGAYGYTF.

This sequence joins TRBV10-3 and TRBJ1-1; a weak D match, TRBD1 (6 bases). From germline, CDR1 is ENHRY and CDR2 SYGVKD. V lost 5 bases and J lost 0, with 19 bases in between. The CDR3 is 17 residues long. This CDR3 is CAISPATGTQMNTEAFF. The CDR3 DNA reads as TGTGCCATCAGTCCCGCAACCGGGACACAGATGAACACTGAAGCTTTCTTT.

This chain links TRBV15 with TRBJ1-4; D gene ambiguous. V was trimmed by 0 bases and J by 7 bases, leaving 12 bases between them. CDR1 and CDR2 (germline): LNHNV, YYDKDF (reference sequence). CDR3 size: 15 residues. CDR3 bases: TGTGCCACCAGCAGAGATCGGTCGAACCCTGAAAAACTGTTTTTT. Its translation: CATSRDRSNPEKLFF.

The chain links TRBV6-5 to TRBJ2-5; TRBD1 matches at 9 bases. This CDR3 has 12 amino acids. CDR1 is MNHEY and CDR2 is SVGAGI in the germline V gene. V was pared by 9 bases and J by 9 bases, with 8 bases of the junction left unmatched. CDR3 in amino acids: CASRTGVGAQYF. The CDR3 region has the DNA TGTGCCAGTCGGACAGGGGTGGGGGCCCAGTACTTC.

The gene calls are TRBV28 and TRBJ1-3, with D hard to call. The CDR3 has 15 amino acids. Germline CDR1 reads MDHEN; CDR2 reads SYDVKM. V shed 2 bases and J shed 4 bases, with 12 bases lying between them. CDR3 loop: CASSLTPGSGNTIYF. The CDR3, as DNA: TGTGCCAGCAGTTTAACGCCGGGATCCGGAAACACCATATATTTT.

CDR3 residues: CASSTRQGAFGNQPQHF. The CDR3 nucleotides read TGTGCCAGCAGCACTCGACAGGGGGCATTCGGCAATCAGCCCCAGCATTTT. The chain is built from TRBV28 and TRBJ1-5; 10 bases match TRBD1. V shed 6 bases and J 2 bases; nucleotides not matched to a gene: 10. Germline CDR1 reads MDHEN; CDR2 reads SYDVKM. There are 17 residues in the CDR3.

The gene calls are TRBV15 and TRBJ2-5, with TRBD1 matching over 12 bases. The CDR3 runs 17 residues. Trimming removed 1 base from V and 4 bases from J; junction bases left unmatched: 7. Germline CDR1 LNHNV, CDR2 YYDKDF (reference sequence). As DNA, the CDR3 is TGTGCCACCAGCAGAGCACGGGGACAGGGGGCGCGAGAGACCCAGTACTTC. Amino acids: CATSRARGQGARETQYF.